This TCR beta chain was captured in a study of T-cell memory formation after mild COVID-19. Study information: TCR clusters showed largely donor specificity. Overall study findings and caveats: The finding that pre-infection memory included some responding clones suggested that cross-reactive memory joined.

It was 5'RACE with constant-segment primers that produced the TCR alpha and TCR beta cDNA libraries, which carried sample barcodes and UMIs. MiXCR, applied by TCRdb to the 5' RACE reads, yields one record per CDR3 protein. Of 50,000 or so distinct CDR3 sequences listed, over 9% are singletons. As for this clonotype: Its target is not known.

Germline assignment: CDR1 SGHRS and CDR2 YFSETQ. The CDR3 is made up of 15 amino acids. The V and J ends lost 0 bases and 8 bases respectively, with 12 bases between them. The genes are TRBV5-1 and TRBJ1-6, with D hard to call. Material: PBMCs or a T cell subset sorted from them (not recorded which). This receptor was identified in a man between 18 and 35 years old who had mild COVID-19 (a few samples of this study predate the infection). Cell type and time point are not known. The CDR3: CASSLGTGVYSPLHF. The CDR3 coding sequence is TGCGCCAGCAGCTTGGGGACCGGGGTCTATTCACCCCTCCACTTT.